This T cell receptor (beta chain) was retrieved from a study of graft-versus-host responses after intestinal transplantation. Study-level background: Recipients across the board were started on anti-thymocyte globulin induction, then kept on tacrolimus and steroids for around 3 years.

This table comes from immunoSEQ multiplex PCR, and its TCRdb copy is limited to in-frame clones, with some not included. The sample carries 90,000 to 95,000 clones, around nine tenths recorded once. As concerns this clone: Its matching antigen is unknown.

The CDR3 covers 15 residues. Deletions cut 0 bases from V and 2 bases from J, with 8 bases between. CDR1 MNHEY and CDR2 SVGAGI come from the germline V gene. Overall study results and limits: Analysis identified GvH clones in recipient marrow, with some appearing first in ileum or blood.

The TCR originated in a human donor who received an intestinal transplant. The chain couples TRBV6-5 to TRBJ2-1, with D perhaps matching TRBD1 (6 bases). Specimen: unstimulated CD8+ T cells sorted from spleen or lymph node cells, collected before intestinal transplant. The CDR3 here is CASSYSGGAYNEQFF. Here the CDR3 DNA reads TGTGCCAGCAGTTACTCAGGGGGTGCCTACAATGAGCAGTTCTTC.